Listed below are T cell receptor beta chains from one sample, sequenced in a study of blood T cell repertoires in COVID-19. Using immunoSEQ multiplex PCR, the repertoire was profiled, and TCRdb retains in-frame clones only, with some absent. The sample has over 250,000 clones, approximately 88% seen once. Sequenced input: peripheral blood. The receptors shown here come from a man aged 45-65 years with acute or convalescent COVID-19. Each CDR3 is given with its conserved first and last residue. A D gene is named only where the DNA matches it firmly. Rows give clone size only sometimes, using once, few, many, or a class for an expanded clone.

abundance	v_gene	d_gene	j_gene	CDR3aa	CDR3nt
-	TRBV3-1/TRBV3-2	-	TRBJ2-3	CASSQDSGVYTQYF	TGTGCCAGCAGCCAAGATTCCGGGGTATATACGCAGTATTTT
-	TRBV6-4	-	TRBJ1-1	CASSTDLNTEAFF	TGTGCCAGCAGCACAGACCTGAACACTGAAGCTTTCTTT
-	TRBV27	-	TRBJ2-2	CASSPLVLAMNTGELFF	TGTGCCAGCAGTCCCCTCGTACTAGCCATGAACACCGGGGAGCTGTTTTTT
-	TRBV4-2	-	TRBJ1-1	CASSQDLFYREAFF	TGTGCCAGCAGCCAAGATCTATTCTACAGGGAGGCTTTCTTT
-	TRBV6-1	-	TRBJ2-2	CASSERAGAGELFF	TGTGCCAGCAGTGAAAGGGCCGGGGCCGGGGAGCTGTTTTTT
-	TRBV15	-	TRBJ2-2	CATSRALQGPGELFF	TGTGCCACCAGCAGAGCCCTACAGGGTCCCGGGGAGCTGTTTTTT
once	TRBV7-9	-	TRBJ2-2	CASSSPGAGELFF	TGTGCCAGCAGCTCCCCGGGGGCCGGGGAGCTGTTTTTT
-	TRBV7-2	-	TRBJ1-6	CASQGQDNSPLHF	TGTGCCAGCCAGGGACAAGATAATTCACCCCTCCACTTT
-	TRBV29-1	-	TRBJ2-1	CSVEPSGAYNEQFF	TGCAGCGTAGAGCCCTCAGGGGCCTACAATGAGCAGTTCTTC
-	TRBV5-4	TRBD1	TRBJ2-2	CASPGPGQEVTGELFF	TGTGCCAGCCCCGGGCCGGGACAGGAGGTCACCGGGGAGCTGTTTTTT
-	TRBV11-3	TRBD2	TRBJ2-1	CASSPPWSSGGNEQFF	TGTGCCAGCAGCCCCCCTTGGAGTAGCGGGGGGAATGAGCAGTTCTTC
-	TRBV3-1/TRBV3-2	-	TRBJ2-7	CASSQGGYEQYF	TGTGCCAGCAGCCAAGGAGGGTACGAGCAGTACTTC
-	TRBV3-1/TRBV3-2	-	TRBJ1-4	CASGRSDRSEKLFF	TGTGCCAGCGGGCGAAGTGACAGGTCCGAAAAACTGTTTTTT
-	TRBV19	-	TRBJ1-5	CASGGQLSNQPQHF	TGTGCCAGCGGAGGACAGCTTAGCAATCAGCCCCAGCATTTT
-	TRBV11-2	TRBD1	TRBJ1-2	CASSFTGAGGYTF	TGTGCCAGCAGCTTCACAGGGGCAGGGGGCTACACCTTC
-	TRBV19	TRBD2	TRBJ2-1	CASAHPSGGVSNEQFF	TGTGCCAGTGCCCACCCTAGCGGGGGAGTCTCCAATGAGCAGTTCTTC
-	TRBV6-1	-	TRBJ1-5	CASSEGAGVQPQHF	TGTGCCAGCAGTGAAGGGGCAGGGGTTCAGCCCCAGCATTTT
-	TRBV12-3/TRBV12-4	-	TRBJ2-5	CASSFQGGETQYF	TGTGCCAGCAGTTTTCAGGGGGGAGAGACCCAGTACTTC
once	TRBV25-1	-	TRBJ2-3	CATSRGTDTQYF	TGTGCCACCTCCCGGGGTACAGATACGCAGTATTTT
-	TRBV30	-	TRBJ1-5	CAWSVIGVGQPQHF	TGTGCCTGGAGTGTAATCGGGGTGGGTCAGCCCCAGCATTTT
-	TRBV27	TRBD1	TRBJ1-1	CASSLYRGSTEAFF	TGTGCCAGCAGTTTATACAGGGGTAGCACTGAAGCTTTCTTT
-	TRBV6-5	TRBD1	TRBJ2-7	CASKPGQGEQYF	TGTGCCAGCAAGCCGGGACAGGGCGAGCAGTACTTC
-	TRBV7-2	TRBD2	TRBJ2-7	CASKLAGAQGEQYF	TGTGCCAGCAAACTAGCGGGGGCTCAGGGGGAGCAGTACTTC
-	TRBV2	TRBD1	TRBJ1-2	CASSEATGGYGYTF	TGTGCCAGCAGTGAAGCGACAGGGGGCTATGGCTACACCTTC